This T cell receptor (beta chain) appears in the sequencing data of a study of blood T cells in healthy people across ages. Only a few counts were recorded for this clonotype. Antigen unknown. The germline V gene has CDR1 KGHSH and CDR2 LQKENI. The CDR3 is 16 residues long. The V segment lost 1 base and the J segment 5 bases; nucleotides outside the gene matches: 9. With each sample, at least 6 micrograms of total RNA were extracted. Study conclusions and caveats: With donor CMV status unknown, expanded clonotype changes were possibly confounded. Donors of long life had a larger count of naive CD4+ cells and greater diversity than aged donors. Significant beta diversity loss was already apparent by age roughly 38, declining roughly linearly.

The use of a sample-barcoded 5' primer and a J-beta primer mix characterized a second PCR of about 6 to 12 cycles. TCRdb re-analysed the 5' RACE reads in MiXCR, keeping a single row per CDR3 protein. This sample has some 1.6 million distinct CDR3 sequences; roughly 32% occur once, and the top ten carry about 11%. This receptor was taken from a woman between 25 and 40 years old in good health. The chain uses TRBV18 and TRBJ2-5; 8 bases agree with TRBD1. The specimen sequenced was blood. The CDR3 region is CASSPRGQGLGETQYF. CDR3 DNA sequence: TGTGCCAGCTCACCACGTGGACAGGGCCTTGGCGAGACCCAGTACTTC. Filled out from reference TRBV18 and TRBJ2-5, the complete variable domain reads NAGVMQNPRHLVRRRGQEARLRCSPMKGHSHVYWYRQLPEEGLKFMVYLQKENIIDESGMPKERFSAEFPKEGPSILRIQQVVRGDSAAYFCASSPRGQGLGETQYFGPGTRLLVL.